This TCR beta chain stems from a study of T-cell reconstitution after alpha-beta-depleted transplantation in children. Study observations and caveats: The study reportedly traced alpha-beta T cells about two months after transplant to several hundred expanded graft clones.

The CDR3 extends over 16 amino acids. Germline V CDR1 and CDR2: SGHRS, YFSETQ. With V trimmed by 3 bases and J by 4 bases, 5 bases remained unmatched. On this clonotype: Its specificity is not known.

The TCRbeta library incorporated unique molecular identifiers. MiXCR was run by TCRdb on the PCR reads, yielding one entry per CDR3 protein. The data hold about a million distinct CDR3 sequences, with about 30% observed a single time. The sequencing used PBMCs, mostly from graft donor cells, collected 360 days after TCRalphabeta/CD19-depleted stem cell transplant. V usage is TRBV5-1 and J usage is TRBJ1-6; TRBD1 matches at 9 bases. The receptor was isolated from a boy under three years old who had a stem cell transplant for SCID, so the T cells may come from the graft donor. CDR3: CASSYGTGTYNSPLHF. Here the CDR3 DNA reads TGCGCCAGCAGCTACGGGACAGGGACGTATAATTCACCCCTCCACTTT. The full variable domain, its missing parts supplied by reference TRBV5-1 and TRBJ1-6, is KAGVTQTPRYLIKTRGQQVTLSCSPISGHRSVSWYQQTPGQGLQFLFEYFSETQRNKGNFPGRFSGRQFSNSRSEMNVSTLELGDSALYLCASSYGTGTYNSPLHFGNGTRLTVT.